The 5 T cell receptor beta chains listed next were all sequenced from one sample in a study of regulatory T cells in long-lasting Graves disease. Sample time point: newly diagnosed GD, antithyroid drugs for less than 3 months. RNA from PBMCs was the source of the TCR library. Library construction for TCR beta used iRepertoire HTBI primers and Arm-PCR of CDR3 regions. TCRdb independently ran MiXCR on the multiplex PCR reads; one entry per CDR3 protein. The data contain roughly 420,000 distinct CDR3 sequences, roughly 16% of them singletons. The source material was peripheral blood mononuclear cells (PBMCs), sampled at new diagnosis, from a patient treated with antithyroid drugs. Receptors were obtained from a female donor with Graves disease.

In its sample, this clonotype was seen a few times. The rearrangement uses TRBV9 and TRBJ2-1, with TRBD2 as a possible D gene (6 bases). Germline V gives CDR1 SGDLS, CDR2 YYNGEE. CDR3 size: 13 residues. The V gene lost 0 bases and the J gene lost 13 bases, with 14 bases spanning the gap. CDR3 region: CASSVGGGTHQFF. The CDR3 DNA follows: TGTGCCAGCAGCGTAGGTGGGGGGACTCATCAGTTCTTC.

The CDR3 here is CASNWGTSGRLLEQYF. In DNA form, the CDR3 reads TGTGCCAGCAACTGGGGGACTAGCGGGAGATTACTCGAGCAGTACTTC. V usage is TRBV7-8 and J usage is TRBJ2-7, with 14 bases identical to TRBD2. The V gene's germline CDR1 is SGHVS and CDR2 FQNEAQ. The CDR3 has 16 residues. Germline trimming cut 7 bases from V and 6 bases from J; bases unmatched to any gene: 11.

This chain uses TRBV9 with TRBJ1-3, with D tentatively TRBD1 (5 bases). Germline V gene data show CDR1 as SGDLS and CDR2 as YYNGEE. With 0 bases removed from V and 2 bases from J, the gap between germline ends came to 12 bases. The CDR3 has 16 residues. CDR3: CASSVGSSGAGNTIYF. The CDR3 DNA sequence: TGTGCCAGCAGCGTAGGTTCTTCGGGGGCTGGAAACACCATATATTTT. Full variable domain (remainder filled in from reference TRBV9 and TRBJ1-3): DSGVTQTPKHLITATGQRVTLRCSPRSGDLSVYWYQQSLDQGLQFLIQYYNGEERAKGNILERFSAQQFPDLHSELNLSSLELGDSALYFCASSVGSSGAGNTIYFGEGSWLTVV.

The sample holds many counts of this clonotype. CDR3 sequence (DNA): TGCAGCCTCTCCGGGGGATCAGGCGGCTACACCTTC. This gives the protein CSLSGGSGGYTF. This rearrangement joins TRBV29-1 to TRBJ1-2; TRBD1 is a possible D gene (5 bases). This CDR3 has 12 amino acids. Trimming removed 8 bases from V and 8 bases from J, with 18 bases in between. CDR1 and CDR2 (germline): SQVTM, ANQGSEA.

This clonotype appeared a few times. The chain carries TRBV5-6 and TRBJ1-5; D perhaps matches TRBD1 (6 bases). The CDR3 length is 13 residues. Per germline, CDR1 SGHDT and CDR2 YYEEEE. The V and J ends lost 4 bases and 7 bases respectively, with 12 bases between them. The CDR3 DNA is TGTGCCAGCAGCCGGACAGCCAAACAGCCCCAGCATTTT. Translation gives CASSRTAKQPQHF.